This TCR beta chain appears in the sequencing data of a study of T-cell memory formation after mild COVID-19. Study-wide background: Each donor largely had its own TCR clusters.

A 5'RACE reaction primed in the constant segment made cDNA libraries of TCR alpha and TCR beta, and these carried sample barcodes and UMIs. TCRdb re-derived calls from the 5' RACE reads in MiXCR, one entry per CDR3 protein. The sample records 120,000 or so distinct CDR3 sequences, around a sixth being singletons. The junction had 7 bases not matched to a gene; V was cut back by 5 bases and J by 6 bases. The CDR3 totals 14 residues. Germline values: CDR1 SGHTA, CDR2 FQGNSA. The chain recombines TRBV7-2 with TRBJ2-7; 10 bases fit TRBD2. The specimen sequenced was PBMCs or a T cell subset sorted from them (not recorded which). The origin of this receptor is an adult woman who had mild COVID-19 (a few samples of this study predate the infection). Cell type and time point are not known. CDR3 DNA: TGTGCCAGCAGCCGTTTACTAGCGGGGAGCGAGCAGTACTTC. It encodes CASSRLLAGSEQYF.